The source of this TCR beta chain is a study of blood T cells in healthy people across ages. The CDR3 is made up of 14 amino acids. CDR1 and CDR2 from the germline V gene are MDHEN and SYDVKM. Through a sample-barcoded 5' primer and a J-beta primer mix, a second PCR was run for roughly 6 to 11 cycles. Via MiXCR, TCRdb re-called the 5' RACE reads, giving one row per CDR3 protein. This sample has almost 1 million distinct CDR3 sequences; about 51% occur once, and the top ten carry about a fifth. They isolated at least 6 million PBMCs from each sample. In its sample, this clonotype was seen a few times. The chain links TRBV28 to TRBJ2-5, with D unresolved. The J call may be wrong; the DNA end is better matched by TRBJ2-7. The sequencing input was blood. This receptor was taken from a woman aged 60 to 75 in good health. CDR3 nucleotide sequence: TGTGCCAGCAGTTTACCTGGGGTTGCCTACGAGCAGTACTTC. Amino acids: CASSLPGVAYEQYF.